This TCR beta chain comes out of a study of blood T cell repertoires in COVID-19. Background on the study: Both acute and convalescent COVID-19 samples were obtained from the United States, Italy and Spain. Nucleic acid was either cDNA or gDNA, and it came from T cells, B-cell-depleted T cells, or PBMCs.

As processed by the authors: Nucleated cell number was recorded as an estimate derived from reference gene primer amplification. Profiling relied on immunoSEQ multiplex PCR, and the TCRdb table lists in-frame clones only, not all of them. Clone size and the V and J calls come from that table; the DNA yielded D and trimming. In the table there are roughly 390,000 clones, over 75% of which are singletons. Enrollment of patients from Seattle took place during active infection, with longitudinal follow-up. CDR3 length: 14 residues. V was clipped by 1 base and J by 0 bases, with 6 bases between them. The germline CDR1 and CDR2 sequences are SGHDN and FVKESK.

The V gene is TRBV14, the J gene TRBJ1-2, with no clear D. Sequencing was performed on peripheral blood. The receptor's source is a woman between 25 and 40 years old with COVID-19, enrolled during active disease. CDR3 loop: CASSQVSANYGYTF. In DNA form, the CDR3 reads TGTGCCAGCAGCCAAGTATCCGCTAACTATGGCTACACCTTC.